This T cell receptor beta chain was sequenced in a study of blood T cell repertoires in COVID-19. As for the study in general: COVID-19 samples from acute and convalescent phases originated in the United States, Italy and Spain.

V was clipped by 0 bases and J by 2 bases, with 7 bases between them. This CDR3 contains 14 residues. The V gene's germline CDR1 is SGDLS and CDR2 YYNGEE. Under the authors' procedure: Using reference gene primer amplification, nucleated cell counts were estimated. Method: immunoSEQ multiplex PCR; TCRdb's copy keeps in-frame clones and lacks some. V, J and clone size are taken as reported in that table, and D and trimming were inferred from the DNA itself. The data show about 76,000 clones, about 90% seen once. The receptor comes from a human donor in a cohort sampled during active COVID-19. This rearrangement joins TRBV9 to TRBJ2-3; D remains ambiguous. The sequenced sample was peripheral blood. CDR3 protein: CASSVGGVTDTQYF. The CDR3 DNA sequence: TGTGCCAGCAGCGTAGGCGGTGTCACAGATACGCAGTATTTT.